These T cell receptor beta chains were read from a single sample in a study of spatial heterogeneity in lung cancer. A single record per CDR3 protein comes from TCRdb applying MiXCR to the 5' RACE reads. The sample includes some 120,000 distinct CDR3 sequences, 9.5% to 15% seen only once; the top ten take 16%. Material: PBMCs, obtained at follow-up. These receptors all come from a male donor with early-stage non-small cell lung cancer. Each CDR3 is given with its conserved first and last residue. The order of the fields is D gene, V gene, clone size, J gene, CDR3 protein, CDR3 DNA. A D gene is named only where the DNA matches it firmly. A row's size may be missing; if present it is once, few, many or a size class.

.	TRBV19	many	TRBJ1-5	CASTLVGVIGNQPQHF	TGTGCCAGTACTTTGGTGGGGGTGATCGGCAATCAGCCCCAGCATTTT
.	TRBV2	.	TRBJ2-7	CASSAGRGSYEQYF	TGTGCCAGCAGTGCTGGCAGGGGATCCTACGAGCAGTACTTC
.	TRBV7-2	.	TRBJ2-5	CASSLEGGTRQYF	TGTGCCAGCAGCTTAGAAGGGGGGACGAGGCAGTACTTC
.	TRBV10-3	many	TRBJ2-5	CAINEEETQYF	TGTGCCATCAACGAAGAAGAGACCCAGTACTTC
TRBD1	TRBV30	.	TRBJ2-3	CAWSVGTGWSTDTQYF	TGTGCCTGGAGTGTAGGGACAGGGTGGTCCACAGATACGCAGTATTTT
.	TRBV3-1	few	TRBJ2-2	CASSQNPGELFF	TGTGCCAGCAGCCAAAATCCCGGGGAGCTGTTTTTT
.	TRBV4-2	many	TRBJ1-3	CASSQDLRNTIYF	TGTGCCAGCAGCCAAGATCTGAGAAACACCATATATTTT
.	TRBV6-5	many	TRBJ2-7	CASTRGYEQYF	TGTGCCAGCACCAGGGGATACGAGCAGTACTTC
.	TRBV7-2	many	TRBJ2-1	CASSILTAGTLPEQFF	TGTGCCAGCAGCATCCTAACGGCAGGGACACTTCCTGAGCAGTTCTTC
.	TRBV6-1	.	TRBJ1-2	CASRLTEDYGYTF	TGTGCCAGCAGACTAACAGAAGACTATGGCTACACCTTC
.	TRBV5-1	many	TRBJ1-2	CASSTTGRYGYTF	TGCGCCAGCAGCACCACAGGGCGCTATGGCTACACCTTC
TRBD2	TRBV7-3	few	TRBJ2-3	CASSLGLADTDTQYF	TGTGCCAGCAGCTTAGGACTAGCGGACACAGATACGCAGTATTTT
.	TRBV6-4	.	TRBJ2-5	CASSDSRDTIQETQYF	TGTGCCAGCAGTGACTCCCGGGACACCATCCAAGAGACCCAGTACTTC
.	TRBV28	few	TRBJ2-7	CASSLYYEQYF	TGTGCCAGCAGTTTATACTACGAGCAGTACTTC
TRBD1	TRBV12-3/TRBV12-4	many	TRBJ1-2	CASSWTGAKGYTF	TGTGCCAGCAGTTGGACAGGGGCTAAAGGCTACACCTTC
.	TRBV12-3/TRBV12-4	.	TRBJ2-5	CASSPRARSQETQYF	TGTGCCAGCAGCCCACGAGCTAGAAGTCAAGAGACCCAGTACTTC
.	TRBV7-2	.	TRBJ2-5	CASSLGTLSFQETQYF	TGTGCCAGCAGCTTAGGGACCCTCTCCTTCCAAGAGACCCAGTACTTC
.	TRBV12-3/TRBV12-4	many	TRBJ1-1	CASSQSPMNTEAFF	TGTGCCAGCAGTCAAAGTCCCATGAACACTGAAGCTTTCTTT
TRBD1	TRBV19	few	TRBJ1-2	CASSKTTGGGYGYTF	TGTGCCAGTAGTAAAACTACAGGGGGTGGCTATGGCTACACCTTC
.	TRBV7-9	.	TRBJ1-1	CASSNPGGTEAFF	TGTGCCAGCAGCAACCCAGGAGGAACTGAAGCTTTCTTT
TRBD2	TRBV7-7	many	TRBJ2-1	CASSFGTTNEQFF	TGTGCTAGCAGCTTTGGGACTACCAATGAGCAGTTCTTC
.	TRBV5-1	.	TRBJ1-1	CASSLRAPNTEAFF	TGCGCCAGCAGCTTGAGGGCCCCGAACACTGAAGCTTTCTTT
TRBD2	TRBV5-4	.	TRBJ2-1	CASSPGLAAYNEQFF	TGTGCCAGCAGCCCGGGACTAGCCGCCTACAATGAGCAGTTCTTC
.	TRBV28	many	TRBJ1-4	CASRRGKEKLFF	TGTGCCAGCAGACGGGGGAAGGAAAAACTGTTTTTT
TRBD1	TRBV29-1	few	TRBJ2-2	CSVDAQGTNTGELFF	TGCAGCGTTGATGCACAGGGGACGAACACCGGGGAGCTGTTTTTT
.	TRBV2	many	TRBJ2-7	CASSIREPGTNYEQYF	TGTGCCAGCAGTATACGGGAGCCAGGGACAAACTACGAGCAGTACTTC
TRBD1	TRBV24-1	many	TRBJ2-7	CATSEDRPVSEQYF	TGTGCCACCAGTGAGGACAGGCCGGTTTCCGAGCAGTACTTC
.	TRBV29-1	.	TRBJ1-1	CSVAALLNTEAFF	TGCAGCGTTGCTGCACTCTTGAACACTGAAGCTTTCTTT